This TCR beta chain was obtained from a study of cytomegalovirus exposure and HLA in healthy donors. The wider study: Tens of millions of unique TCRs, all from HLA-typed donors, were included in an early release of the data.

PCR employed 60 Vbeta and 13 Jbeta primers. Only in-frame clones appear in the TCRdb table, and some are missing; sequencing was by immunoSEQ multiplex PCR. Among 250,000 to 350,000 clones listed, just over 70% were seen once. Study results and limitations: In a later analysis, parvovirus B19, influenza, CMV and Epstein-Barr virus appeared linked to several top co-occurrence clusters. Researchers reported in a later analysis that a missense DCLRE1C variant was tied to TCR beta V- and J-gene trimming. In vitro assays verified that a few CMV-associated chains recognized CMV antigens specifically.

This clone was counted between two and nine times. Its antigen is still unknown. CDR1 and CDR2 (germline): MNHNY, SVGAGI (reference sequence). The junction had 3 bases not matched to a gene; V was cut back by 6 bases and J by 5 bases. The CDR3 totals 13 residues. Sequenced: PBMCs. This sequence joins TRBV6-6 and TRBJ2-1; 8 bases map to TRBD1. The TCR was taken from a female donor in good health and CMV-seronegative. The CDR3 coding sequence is TGTGCCAGCAGGGGACAGGCCCACAATGAGCAGTTCTTC. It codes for CASRGQAHNEQFF.